Listed below are T cell receptor beta chains from one sample, sequenced in a study of somatic mutations in cytotoxic T cells in rheumatoid arthritis. This table comes from immunoSEQ multiplex PCR, and its TCRdb copy is limited to in-frame clones, with some not included. Here the sample spans about 11,000 clones, 70% to 85% being singletons. The sample was CD8+ T cells sorted from blood. The receptors were gathered from a woman in her sixties with rheumatoid arthritis. Both conserved end residues are part of each CDR3. D genes are given only for firm matches. Expanded clones are given a class, and other clones once, few, many or no size at all.

>.|TRBJ2-3|.|TRBV6-8
CASSKEHLTDTQYF
TGTGCCAGCAGTAAAGAACACCTCACAGATACGCAGTATTTT
>.|TRBJ2-1|.|TRBV5-4
CASSLWGDEQFF
TGTGCCAGCAGCTTGTGGGGGGATGAGCAGTTCTTC
>TRBD1|TRBJ2-4|.|TRBV28
CASTRTGVGNIQYF
TGTGCCAGCACCCGGACAGGGGTTGGAAACATTCAGTACTTC
>TRBD1|TRBJ2-7|.|TRBV28
CASSRRDRTYEQYF
TGTGCCAGCAGCCGCCGGGACAGAACCTACGAGCAGTACTTC
>.|TRBJ2-7|.|TRBV27
CASSPSPYEQYF
TGTGCCAGCAGTCCCTCCCCCTACGAGCAGTACTTC
>.|TRBJ2-7|few|TRBV10-2
CASSESALYEQYF
TGCGCCAGCAGTGAGTCAGCCCTCTACGAGCAGTACTTC
>TRBD1|TRBJ1-2|.|TRBV27
CASSSPGQVYGYTF
TGTGCCAGCAGTTCCCCCGGACAGGTTTATGGCTACACCTTC
>TRBD2|TRBJ2-1|.|TRBV28
CASSFPDSGNTYNEQFF
TGTGCCAGCAGTTTTCCCGATAGCGGGAATACCTACAATGAGCAGTTCTTC
>TRBD1|TRBJ1-5|.|TRBV28
CASSPPTGGNNQPQHF
TGTGCCAGCAGTCCTCCGACAGGGGGCAACAATCAGCCCCAGCATTTT
>.|TRBJ2-5|.|TRBV28
CASSLPPAWQETQYF
TGTGCCAGCAGTTTACCCCCTGCGTGGCAAGAGACCCAGTACTTC
>.|TRBJ1-3|.|TRBV11-2
CASSLDPSGAGNTIYF
TGTGCCAGCAGCTTAGATCCGTCGGGGGCTGGAAACACCATATATTTT
>TRBD1|TRBJ2-7|.|TRBV19
CASRPGQGQDEQYF
TGTGCCAGCAGACCGGGACAGGGCCAAGACGAGCAGTACTTC
>.|TRBJ1-1|.|TRBV27
CASSLAGGTEAFF
TGTGCCAGCAGTTTGGCGGGCGGTACTGAAGCTTTCTTT
>TRBD1|TRBJ1-6|.|TRBV7-9
CASSDDRAPLHF
TGTGCCAGCAGCGACGACAGGGCGCCCCTCCACTTT
>TRBD1|TRBJ2-1|medium-sized|TRBV4-3
CASSLGGGQGYYNEQFF
TGCGCCAGCAGCCTAGGGGGAGGACAGGGCTACTACAATGAGCAGTTCTTC
>.|TRBJ2-2|.|TRBV6-5
CASGQGGIGELFF
TGTGCCAGCGGTCAGGGAGGCATAGGGGAGCTGTTTTTT
>.|TRBJ2-7|.|TRBV27
CASSLVWARAAEQYF
TGTGCCAGCAGTTTGGTCTGGGCCAGGGCGGCCGAGCAGTACTTC
>.|TRBJ2-7|.|TRBV2
CASSEAAFYEQYF
TGTGCCAGCAGTGAGGCTGCCTTCTACGAGCAGTACTTC
>.|TRBJ1-4|.|TRBV28
CASSLPTDEKLFF
TGTGCCAGCAGTTTACCTACAGATGAAAAACTGTTTTTT
>.|TRBJ1-2|few|TRBV19
CASSNSLREEAF
TGTGCCAGTAGTAATTCCCTCCGGGAAGAAGCCTTC
>TRBD2|TRBJ2-1|once|TRBV27
CASRGAGGYNEQFF
TGTGCCAGCAGGGGGGCGGGGGGCTACAATGAGCAGTTCTTC
>TRBD1|TRBJ2-1|.|TRBV7-6
CASSLSGQLNEQFF
TGTGCCAGCAGCTTATCGGGACAGCTCAATGAGCAGTTCTTC
>TRBD2|TRBJ2-7|.|TRBV16
CASSQSIGGAYEQYF
TGTGCCAGCAGCCAATCTATCGGGGGGGCCTACGAGCAGTACTTC
>TRBD2|TRBJ2-1|.|TRBV9
CASSAEGLADNEQFF
TGTGCCAGCAGCGCCGAGGGACTAGCTGACAATGAGCAGTTCTTC
>TRBD1|TRBJ1-3|few|TRBV6-1
CASSENGGQGGNTIYF
TGTGCCAGCAGTGAAAACGGAGGACAGGGTGGAAACACCATATATTTT
>TRBD1|TRBJ1-5|.|TRBV5-5
CASSLTGVGQPQHF
TGTGCCAGCAGCTTGACAGGGGTCGGTCAGCCCCAGCATTTT
>TRBD2|TRBJ2-3|.|TRBV6-5
CASSGAGGGKDTQYF
TGTGCCAGCAGTGGGGCGGGAGGCGGTAAAGATACGCAGTATTTT
>.|TRBJ2-3|.|TRBV27
CASSLGKEVGTDTQYF
TGTGCCAGCAGTTTGGGGAAGGAGGTTGGCACAGATACGCAGTATTTT
>TRBD2|TRBJ2-7|.|TRBV9
CASSGDSGSGRYEQYF
TGTGCCAGCAGCGGGGATAGCGGGAGTGGGCGCTACGAGCAGTACTTC
>.|TRBJ2-7|.|TRBV7-9
CASSTSQGGEQYF
TGTGCCAGCAGCACATCACAGGGTGGAGAGCAGTACTTC
>.|TRBJ2-3|.|TRBV12-2
CASRLGTSGSTDTQYF
TGTGCAAGTCGCCTTGGGACTAGCGGTAGCACAGATACGCAGTATTTT
>.|TRBJ2-6|.|TRBV28
CASSVVGVWANVLTF
TGTGCCAGCAGTGTCGTGGGCGTGTGGGCCAACGTCCTGACTTTC
>TRBD2|TRBJ2-5|once|TRBV7-3
CASSSLAGEEETQYF
TGTGCCAGCAGCAGCCTAGCGGGAGAGGAAGAGACCCAGTACTTC
>TRBD1|TRBJ1-5|.|TRBV6-6
CASSFFLDRANQPQHF
TGTGCCAGCAGTTTTTTCCTGGACAGGGCTAATCAGCCCCAGCATTTT
>.|TRBJ1-2|.|TRBV11-2
CASSLEAGANYGYTF
TGTGCCAGCAGCTTAGAGGCAGGGGCTAACTATGGCTACACCTTC
>TRBD1|TRBJ2-7|.|TRBV19
CASSLTGDAYEQYF
TGTGCCAGTAGCCTGACAGGGGATGCCTACGAGCAGTACTTC
>.|TRBJ2-3|.|TRBV28
CASSAVGGFGTDTQYF
TGTGCCAGCAGCGCGGTTGGGGGGTTTGGGACAGATACGCAGTATTTT
>TRBD2|TRBJ2-7|.|TRBV13
CASSSGGRHSEQYF
TGTGCCAGCAGCTCCGGCGGGAGACACTCCGAGCAGTACTTC
>.|TRBJ1-4|.|TRBV7-9
CASSFQRTSRWEKLFF
TGTGCCAGCAGCTTCCAGCGGACCTCTAGGTGGGAAAAACTGTTTTTT
>TRBD2|TRBJ2-1|.|TRBV6-1
CASSDLGTTFNNEQFF
TGTGCCAGCAGTGACCTCGGGACTACCTTTAACAATGAGCAGTTCTTC
>.|TRBJ1-3|.|TRBV4-2
CASSQEQGGGYTIYF
TGTGCCAGCAGCCAAGAACAAGGTGGAGGGTACACCATATATTTT
>.|TRBJ2-7|.|TRBV7-8
CASSLAPQRALLRQYF
TGTGCCAGCAGCTTAGCCCCCCAGCGGGCTTTGCTACGGCAGTACTTC
>TRBD2|TRBJ2-1|.|TRBV7-9
CASRSGRGRGHNEQFF
TGTGCCAGCAGGTCGGGGCGCGGGAGAGGCCACAATGAGCAGTTCTTC
>.|TRBJ2-7|.|TRBV4-3
CASSQWSTGAPREQYF
TGCGCCAGCAGCCAATGGAGTACGGGAGCGCCGAGGGAGCAGTACTTC
>.|TRBJ2-5|.|TRBV5-1
CASREVYQETQYF
TGCGCCAGCAGGGAGGTGTACCAAGAGACCCAGTACTTC
>TRBD1|TRBJ1-5|few|TRBV10-3
CAISLGTGQPQHF
TGTGCCATCTCTCTTGGGACAGGGCAGCCCCAGCATTTT
>.|TRBJ2-3|.|TRBV27
CASSYFSEILSTDTQYF
TGTGCCAGCAGTTACTTTAGCGAGATTCTTAGCACAGATACGCAGTATTTT
>TRBD2|TRBJ2-5|.|TRBV11-2
CASSLGGGYQETQYF
TGTGCCAGCAGCTTAGGCGGGGGGTACCAAGAGACCCAGTACTTC
>TRBD2|TRBJ2-7|.|TRBV7-3
CASSYGRRTDEQYF
TGTGCCAGCAGCTACGGGAGGCGTACCGACGAGCAGTACTTC
>.|TRBJ1-4|once|TRBV2
CASSEGGGIKAFELFF
TGTGCCAGCAGCGAGGGAGGAGGAATCAAGGCTTTTGAGCTGTTTTTT
>TRBD2|TRBJ2-7|.|TRBV28
CASSLGEAGGSHEQYF
TGTGCCAGCAGTTTAGGGGAAGCGGGAGGGTCCCACGAGCAGTACTTC
>.|TRBJ1-1|.|TRBV2
CASQVGRATTEAFF
TGTGCCAGCCAGGTCGGCAGGGCCACCACTGAAGCTTTCTTT
>.|TRBJ2-1|.|TRBV5-4
CASLDGNEQFF
TGTGCCTCCCTCGACGGGAATGAGCAGTTCTTC
>TRBD1|TRBJ1-2|.|TRBV7-9
CASGTGASDGYTF
TGTGCCAGCGGAACAGGGGCGTCGGATGGCTACACCTTC
>.|TRBJ2-7|once|TRBV11-3
CASSPTGFEQYF
TGTGCCAGCAGCCCTACAGGGTTCGAGCAGTACTTC